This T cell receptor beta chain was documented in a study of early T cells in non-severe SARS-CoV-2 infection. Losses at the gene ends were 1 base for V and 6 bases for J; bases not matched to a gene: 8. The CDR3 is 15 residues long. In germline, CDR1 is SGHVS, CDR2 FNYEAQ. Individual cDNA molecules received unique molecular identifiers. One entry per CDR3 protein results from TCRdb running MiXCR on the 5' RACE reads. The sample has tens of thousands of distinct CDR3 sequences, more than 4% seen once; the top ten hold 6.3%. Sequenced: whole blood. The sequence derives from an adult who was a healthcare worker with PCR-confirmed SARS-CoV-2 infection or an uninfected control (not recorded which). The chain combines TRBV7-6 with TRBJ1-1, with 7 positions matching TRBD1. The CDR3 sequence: CASSLVAGTVSEAFF. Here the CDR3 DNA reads TGTGCCAGCAGCTTAGTCGCGGGGACAGTCTCTGAAGCTTTCTTT.